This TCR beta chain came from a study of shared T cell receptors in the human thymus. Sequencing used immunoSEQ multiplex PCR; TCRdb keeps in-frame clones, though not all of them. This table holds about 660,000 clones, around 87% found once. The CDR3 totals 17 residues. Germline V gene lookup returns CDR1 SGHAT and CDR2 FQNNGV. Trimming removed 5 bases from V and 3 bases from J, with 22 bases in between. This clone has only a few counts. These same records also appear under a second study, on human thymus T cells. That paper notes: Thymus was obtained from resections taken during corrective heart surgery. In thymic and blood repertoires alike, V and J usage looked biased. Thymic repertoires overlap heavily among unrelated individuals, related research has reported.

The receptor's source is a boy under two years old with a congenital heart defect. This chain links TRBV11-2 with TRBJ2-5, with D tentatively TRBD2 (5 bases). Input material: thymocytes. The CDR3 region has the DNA TGTGCCAGCAGCCCCGACACCGTCGTAGCGTTAGAAGAGACCCAGTACTTC. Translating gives CASSPDTVVALEETQYF.